The 10 T cell receptor beta chains below all came from one sample that was sequenced in a study of Ad26.COV2.S vaccination and SARS-CoV-2 variants. Some clones are missing from TCRdb's copy, which holds only in-frame ones; the method was immunoSEQ multiplex PCR. The data contain over 450,000 clones, 89% of them seen just once; the ten biggest clones take up approximately 1.7%. The sample's treatment: roughly 19 received Ad26.COV2.S at low or high dose, single or two shots; 5 received placebo; per-sample allocation not given. Sampling occurred on day 63 after the first vaccine or placebo injection. This sample comprised peripheral blood, obtained in a trial of Ad26.COV2.S vaccine versus placebo. These receptors were collected from a person between 18 and 65 years old who received the Ad26.COV2.S COVID-19 vaccine or a placebo.

This chain links TRBV4-1 with TRBJ1-4, with D possibly being TRBD1 (5 bases). The V end lost 0 bases, the J end lost 5 bases, and 10 bases lay between the germline ends. CDR3 length: 15 residues. Germline V lookup: CDR1 MGHRA, CDR2 YSYEKL. The CDR3 nucleotides read TGCGCCAGCAGCCAAGATGACGGGGGGAATGAAAAACTGTTTTTT. Its protein product is CASSQDDGGNEKLFF.

This clone has a single count. This chain uses TRBV5-1 with TRBJ2-1, with 13 bases fitting TRBD2. The germline CDR1 and CDR2 sequences are SGHRS and YFSETQ. This CDR3 spans 15 amino acids. V was pared by 5 bases and J by 9 bases, with 8 bases of the junction left unmatched. The CDR3 loop reads CASRLGTSGMGEQFF. CDR3 bases: TGCGCCAGCAGGCTCGGGACTAGCGGGATGGGTGAGCAGTTCTTC.

V usage is TRBV5-6 and J usage is TRBJ1-5, with D unclear. V lost 1 base, J lost 1 base, and 12 bases lay in between. The CDR3 runs to 16 residues. Germline values: CDR1 SGHDT, CDR2 YYEEEE. The CDR3 nucleotides read TGTGCCAGCAGCTTGTTGGGATTGGGAAGCAATCAGCCCCAGCATTTT. Its translation is CASSLLGLGSNQPQHF.

The genes are TRBV9 and TRBJ1-4, with D maybe TRBD1 (5 bases). This CDR3 has 14 residues. V was clipped by 4 bases and J by 7 bases, with 14 bases between them. The germline CDR1 and CDR2 sequences are SGDLS and YYNGEE. CDR3 nucleotides: TGTGCCAGCAGCCCAGTTAAGGGGAGTGAAAAACTGTTTTTT. This sequence encodes CASSPVKGSEKLFF.

Only a few counts were recorded for this clone. The chain is built from TRBV25-1 and TRBJ2-7, with D perhaps TRBD1 (6 bases). Trimming took off 5 bases at V and 4 bases at J, with 9 bases between the two ends. This CDR3 spans 12 amino acids. Looked up from germline, CDR1 is MGHDK and CDR2 is SYGVNS. The CDR3 loop reads CASSSQGYEQYF. The CDR3 DNA follows: TGTGCCAGCAGTAGTCAGGGGTACGAGCAGTACTTC.

The rearrangement joins TRBV27 to TRBJ2-7; TRBD1 aligns across 9 bases. V shed 7 bases and J 4 bases; nucleotides not matched to a gene: 8. Per the germline V gene, CDR1 is MNHEY and CDR2 is SMNVEV (reference sequence). CDR3 length: 14 amino acids. CDR3 amino acids: CASKKPGQGYEQYF. The CDR3 nucleotides are TGTGCCAGCAAAAAACCGGGACAGGGTTACGAGCAGTACTTC.

As DNA, the CDR3 is TGCGCCAGCAGCCAAGGTCGGGGGACAGTCCCATCACCCCTCCACTTT. This codes for CASSQGRGTVPSPLHF. The V and J genes are TRBV4-1 and TRBJ1-6; 7 bases are shared with TRBD1. This CDR3 spans 16 amino acids. The V and J ends lost 1 base and 10 bases, in that order; junction bases with no gene match: 10. In germline, CDR1 is MGHRA, CDR2 YSYEKL.

The chain joins TRBV5-1 to TRBJ2-1, with 8 bases fitting TRBD1. The V and J ends lost 0 bases and 6 bases, in that order; junction bases with no gene match: 5. The CDR3 is 15 residues long. Per germline, CDR1 SGHRS and CDR2 YFSETQ. The CDR3 loop is CASSLATGASNEQFF. CDR3 DNA sequence: TGCGCCAGCAGCTTGGCGACAGGGGCTAGCAATGAGCAGTTCTTC. Variable domain in full (rest from reference TRBV5-1 and TRBJ2-1): KAGVTQTPRYLIKTRGQQVTLSCSPISGHRSVSWYQQTPGQGLQFLFEYFSETQRNKGNFPGRFSGRQFSNSRSEMNVSTLELGDSALYLCASSLATGASNEQFFGPGTRLTVL.

V gene TRBV7-3 combines with J gene TRBJ2-1, with 11 bases aligning to TRBD2. Germline lookup yields CDR1 SGHTA and CDR2 FQGTGA. This CDR3 is built from 15 residues. Trimming removed 4 bases from V and 5 bases from J; junction bases left unmatched: 4. Written as DNA, the CDR3 is TGTGCCAGCAGCTCCGGGACTAGCGGTAACAATGAGCAGTTCTTC. It encodes CASSSGTSGNNEQFF.

The rearrangement uses TRBV7-2 and TRBJ2-7, with D tentatively TRBD1 (6 bases). Per germline, CDR1 SGHTA and CDR2 FQGNSA. V gave up 4 bases and J gave up 6 bases, with 22 bases separating them. The CDR3 has 16 residues. CDR3 nucleotide sequence: TGTGCCAGCAGCTCCAGGACAGAAGTGACACGAGGCGAGCAGTACTTC. Translating gives CASSSRTEVTRGEQYF.